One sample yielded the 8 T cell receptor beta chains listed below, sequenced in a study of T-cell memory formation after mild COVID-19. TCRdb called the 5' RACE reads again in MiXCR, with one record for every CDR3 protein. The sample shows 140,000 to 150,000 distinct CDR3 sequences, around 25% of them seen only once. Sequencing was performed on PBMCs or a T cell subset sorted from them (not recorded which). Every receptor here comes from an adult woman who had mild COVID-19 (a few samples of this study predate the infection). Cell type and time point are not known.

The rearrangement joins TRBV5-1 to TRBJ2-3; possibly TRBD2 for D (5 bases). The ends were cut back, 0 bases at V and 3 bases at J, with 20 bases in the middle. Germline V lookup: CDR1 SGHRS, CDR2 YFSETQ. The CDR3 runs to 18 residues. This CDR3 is CASSLAGLAGSLTDTQYF. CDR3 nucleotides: TGCGCCAGCAGCTTGGCCGGGCTAGCCGGTTCTTTAACAGATACGCAGTATTTT.

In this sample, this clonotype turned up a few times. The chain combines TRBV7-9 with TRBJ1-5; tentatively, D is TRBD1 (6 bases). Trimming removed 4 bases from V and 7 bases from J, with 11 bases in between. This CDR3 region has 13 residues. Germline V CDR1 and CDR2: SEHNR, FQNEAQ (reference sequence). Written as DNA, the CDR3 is TGTGCCAGCAGCTGGGACACCCGGCAGCCCCAGCATTTT. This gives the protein CASSWDTRQPQHF.

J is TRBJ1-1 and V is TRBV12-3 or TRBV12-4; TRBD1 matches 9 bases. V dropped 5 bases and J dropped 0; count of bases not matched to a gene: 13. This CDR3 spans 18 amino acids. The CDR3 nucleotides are TGTGCCAGCAGTAAGGGGACAGGGACATATCCGCTGAACACTGAAGCTTTCTTT. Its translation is CASSKGTGTYPLNTEAFF.

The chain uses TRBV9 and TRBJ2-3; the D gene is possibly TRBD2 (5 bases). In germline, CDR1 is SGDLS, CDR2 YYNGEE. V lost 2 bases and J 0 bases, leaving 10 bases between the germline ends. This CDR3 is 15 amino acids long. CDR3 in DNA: TGTGCCAGCAGCGTCAAAGCGGTGAGCACAGATACGCAGTATTTT. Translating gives CASSVKAVSTDTQYF.

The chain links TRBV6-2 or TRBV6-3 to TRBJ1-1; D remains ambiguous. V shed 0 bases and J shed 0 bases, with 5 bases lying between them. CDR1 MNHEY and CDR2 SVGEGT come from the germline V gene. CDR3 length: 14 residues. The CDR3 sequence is CASSYSTVNTEAFF. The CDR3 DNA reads TGTGCCAGCAGTTACTCGACGGTGAACACTGAAGCTTTCTTT.

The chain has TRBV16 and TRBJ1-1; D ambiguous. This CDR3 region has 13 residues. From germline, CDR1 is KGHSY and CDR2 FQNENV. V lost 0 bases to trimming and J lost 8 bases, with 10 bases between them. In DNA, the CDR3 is TGTGCCAGCAGCCAATCGGAGGGCCTGGAAGCTTTCTTT. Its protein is CASSQSEGLEAFF.

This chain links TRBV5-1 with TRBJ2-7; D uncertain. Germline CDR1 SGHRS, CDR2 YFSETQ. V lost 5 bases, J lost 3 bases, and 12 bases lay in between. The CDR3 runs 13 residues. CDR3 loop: CASRISPNYEQYF. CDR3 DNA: TGCGCCAGCAGAATTAGTCCTAACTACGAGCAGTACTTC.

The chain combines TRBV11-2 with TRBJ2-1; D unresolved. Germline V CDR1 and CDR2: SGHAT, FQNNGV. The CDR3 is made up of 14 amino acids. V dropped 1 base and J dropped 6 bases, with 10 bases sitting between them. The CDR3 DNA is TGTGCCAGCAGCTTAGGAGCTCCCAGCAATGAGCAGTTCTTC. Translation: CASSLGAPSNEQFF.